The clone carrying this T cell receptor (beta chain) was seen a few times. The antigen remains undetermined. This sample stems from a study of response to subunit inactivated influenza vaccine. Findings and limits, study-wide: With each seasonal influenza vaccination, the authors suggested, few new T cells are recruited.

With 7 bases clipped from V and 3 bases from J, the junction kept 3 bases outside the gene matches. CDR3 length: 13 amino acids. Germline-derived CDR1 and CDR2 are SNHLY and FYNNEI. One entry per CDR3 protein results from TCRdb running MiXCR on the RT-PCR reads. The sample yields about 620,000 distinct CDR3 sequences, approximately 11% seen once. This sample was shared with a second study, whose subject was T cells expressing NK-cell markers. Per that study: 5'RACE template switching with UMIs produced the TCR beta cDNA.

The chain has TRBV2 and TRBJ2-7; 10 positions agree with TRBD1. The sample here was PBMCs from blood, taken on the day of vaccination. The source is a man in his fifties or sixties who received an inactivated influenza vaccine. CDR3 sequence (DNA): TGTGCCAGCACGACAGGGGGCGGCTACGAGCAGTACTTC. Translated: CASTTGGGYEQYF.